The 15 T cell receptor beta chains below come from one sample, sequenced in a study of radiation and T cells in renal cell carcinoma. Time point defined: baseline pretreatment blood. Documented treatment: 15 Gy SBRT to primary tumor, nephrectomy 4 weeks later. Sequencing was performed with immunoSEQ multiplex PCR; in TCRdb, only in-frame clones are kept and a portion is missing. The sample lists about 22,000 clones, 80% occurring once. The specimen comprised blood, sampled from a patient whose treatment included radiotherapy and nephrectomy. The receptor set was obtained from a man between 60 and 75 years old with renal cell carcinoma.

The table lists this clone with a few counts. V is TRBV10-1 and J is TRBJ2-7; no clear D gene. V was shortened by 2 bases and J by 1 base, with 6 bases between the two germline ends. The germline CDR1 and CDR2 sequences are WNHNN and SYGVQD (reference sequence). The CDR3 sequence is 13 residues long. CDR3 protein: CASSEGDSYEQYF. DNA for the CDR3: TGCGCCAGCAGTGAGGGGGATTCCTACGAGCAGTACTTC.

This clone counts as medium-sized. CDR3 in DNA: TGTGCCAGCAGCTTAATGCTAGCGGGGTACACAGATACGCAGTATTTT. Protein: CASSLMLAGYTDTQYF. V and J are TRBV7-2 and TRBJ2-3; the match to TRBD2 covers 9 bases. Germline lookup yields CDR1 SGHTA and CDR2 FQGNSA. The CDR3 contains 16 residues. V shed 2 bases, J shed 2 bases, and the junction held 5 bases outside the gene matches.

This chain connects TRBV7-8 to TRBJ2-7; no clear D gene. V shed 5 bases and J shed 2 bases, with 16 bases lying between them. Germline V gene data show CDR1 as SGHVS and CDR2 as FQNEAQ. The CDR3 contains 15 residues. The CDR3 DNA follows: TGTGCCAGCAGCCAAAGGACCCCCGGGCCCTACGAGCAGTACTTC. Its protein is CASSQRTPGPYEQYF.

V is TRBV6-4 and J is TRBJ1-5; D gene ambiguous. CDR3 length: 15 amino acids. In germline, CDR1 is MRHNA, CDR2 SNTAGT. V was clipped by 2 bases and J by 4 bases, with 12 bases between them. This CDR3 reads CASSDRRLLNQPQHF. In nucleotides, the CDR3 is TGTGCCAGCAGTGACCGCCGACTGCTGAATCAGCCCCAGCATTTT.

The chain carries TRBV7-8 and TRBJ2-1; 7 nucleotides match TRBD2. V lost 5 bases to trimming and J lost 7 bases; unmatched junction nucleotides: 11. Germline-derived CDR1 and CDR2 are SGHVS and FQNEAQ. The CDR3 length is 15 residues. The CDR3 DNA is TGTGCCAGCAGCCCGAGAGGACTAGAGCGGAATGAGCAGTTCTTC. This sequence encodes CASSPRGLERNEQFF.

This sequence joins TRBV30 and TRBJ1-2; D call uncertain. The CDR3 is made up of 12 amino acids. CDR1 GTSNPN and CDR2 SVGIG come from the germline V gene (reference sequence). The germline V and J ends were trimmed by 5 bases and 8 bases, with 15 bases remaining between them. The CDR3 DNA sequence: TGTGCCTGGGCCGGAGTTGCACGGGGCTACACCTTC. Its translation: CAWAGVARGYTF.

The J gene is TRBJ2-1, the V gene TRBV13; TRBD2 aligns across 13 bases. The CDR3 spans 18 residues. The ends lost 5 bases at V and 6 bases at J; junction bases unmatched: 13. The germline CDR1 and CDR2 sequences are PRHDT and FYEKMQ (reference sequence). CDR3 coding DNA: TGTGCCAGCAGCCCCCTAGGGACTAGCGGGAAGTGGGCCAATGAGCAGTTCTTC. Translated, it gives CASSPLGTSGKWANEQFF.

This clone appeared a few times. This sequence joins TRBV19 and TRBJ2-7; D is possibly TRBD1 (6 bases). The CDR3 is 13 residues long. The V gene's germline CDR1 is LNHDA and CDR2 SQIVND (reference sequence). The V and J ends lost 3 bases and 2 bases respectively, with 8 bases between them. The CDR3 reads CASSIQGPYEQYF. CDR3 nucleotides: TGTGCCAGTAGTATCCAGGGGCCCTACGAGCAGTACTTC.

The V and J genes are TRBV12-5 and TRBJ2-3, with TRBD1 matching over 10 bases. V lost 2 bases to trimming and J lost 2 bases; unmatched junction nucleotides: 7. Germline V lookup: CDR1 LGHNT, CDR2 FRNRAP. The CDR3 is made up of 17 amino acids. CDR3 protein: CASGLRRGQGFTDTQYF. The DNA for the CDR3 is TGTGCTAGTGGTTTGCGCCGGGGACAGGGGTTCACAGATACGCAGTATTTT.

The chain couples TRBV5-4 to TRBJ2-5; D is possibly TRBD2 (6 bases). Per the germline V gene, CDR1 is SGHNT and CDR2 is YYREEE (reference sequence). CDR3 length equals 14 residues. V lost 1 base and J 1 base, leaving 8 bases between the germline ends. This CDR3 reads CASSLRGTQETQYF. As DNA, the CDR3 is TGTGCCAGCAGCTTGCGCGGGACCCAAGAGACCCAGTACTTC.

This chain uses TRBV6-5 with TRBJ1-2, with 8 positions matching TRBD1. CDR1 and CDR2 (germline): MNHEY, SVGAGI. Trimming took 9 bases from V and 8 from J; bases not matched to a gene: 14. The CDR3 is 14 residues long. The CDR3 DNA reads TGTGCCAGTCGTTACAGGGGGAAAGCGGGAGGCTACACCTTC. Protein product: CASRYRGKAGGYTF.

The chain uses TRBV5-1 and TRBJ2-3, with D perhaps TRBD1 (5 bases). Trimming left V 6 bases short and J 2 bases short, with 13 bases between. Germline CDR1 SGHRS, CDR2 YFSETQ. The CDR3 consists of 14 residues. The CDR3 loop reads CASTWTTSTDTQYF. CDR3 nucleotide sequence: TGCGCCAGCACTTGGACAACTTCCACAGATACGCAGTATTTT. The complete variable domain, with remaining parts taken from reference TRBV5-1 and TRBJ2-3, reads KAGVTQTPRYLIKTRGQQVTLSCSPISGHRSVSWYQQTPGQGLQFLFEYFSETQRNKGNFPGRFSGRQFSNSRSEMNVSTLELGDSALYLCASTWTTSTDTQYFGPGTRLTVL.

The CDR3 sequence is CAWSKGGDTQYF. The CDR3 nucleotides read TGTGCCTGGAGCAAAGGTGGGGACACCCAGTACTTC. This chain uses TRBV30 with TRBJ2-5; perhaps D is TRBD1 or TRBD2 (5 bases each). The CDR3 runs to 12 residues. Trimming cost V 3 bases and J 8 bases, with 13 bases left between them. CDR1 GTSNPN and CDR2 SVGIG come from the germline V gene (reference sequence).

This rearrangement joins TRBV29-1 to TRBJ2-7, with 10 bases fitting TRBD1. The CDR3 is made up of 12 amino acids. CDR1 and CDR2 from the germline V gene are SQVTM and ANQGSEA. The junction had 7 bases not matched to a gene; V was cut back by 7 bases and J by 7 bases. The CDR3 is CSARTGGREQYF. DNA of the CDR3: TGCAGCGCAAGGACAGGGGGGAGGGAGCAGTACTTC.

For this clone: One end of the junction fails to match germline, which may point to a read error. The rearrangement joins TRBV7-7 to TRBJ2-5, with D unresolved. Germline-derived CDR1 and CDR2 are SSHAT and FNYEAQ (reference sequence). This CDR3 has 13 amino acids. The chain's CDR3 is CASSLNFQETQYF. The CDR3 DNA reads as TGTGCTAGCAGCTTAAATTTCCAAGAGACCCAGTACTTC.